Sequencing of this T cell receptor beta chain was carried out in a study of early T cells in non-severe SARS-CoV-2 infection. The CDR3 runs to 12 residues. Looked up from germline, CDR1 is SGHAT and CDR2 is FQNNGV. V dropped 1 base and J dropped 3 bases, with 3 bases sitting between them. MiXCR was run by TCRdb on the 5' RACE reads, yielding one entry per CDR3 protein. Here the sample spans approximately 77,000 distinct CDR3 sequences, 15% to 18% being singletons. This rearrangement joins TRBV11-2 to TRBJ1-1; D uncertain. Specimen: whole blood. This receptor was taken from an adult who was a healthcare worker with PCR-confirmed SARS-CoV-2 infection or an uninfected control (not recorded which). The CDR3 DNA reads TGTGCCAGCAGCTTAGTAGACACTGAAGCTTTCTTT. This gives the protein CASSLVDTEAFF.